These 28 T cell receptor beta chains share one sample of origin, sequenced in a study of blood T cell repertoires in COVID-19. The table came from immunoSEQ multiplex PCR; TCRdb's copy has only in-frame clones and leaves some out. The sample lists a few hundred thousand clones, approximately 88% seen once, with 1% to 1.5% in the top ten. Source material: peripheral blood. Receptors originate from a man in his forties with acute or convalescent COVID-19.

The V call is TRBV28, the J call TRBJ2-2; 7 nucleotides align to TRBD1. Germline V gives CDR1 MDHEN, CDR2 SYDVKM. The CDR3 covers 16 residues. V lost 3 bases to trimming and J lost 0 bases; unmatched junction nucleotides: 4. Here the CDR3 DNA reads TGTGCCAGCAGTTTCCGGGACAGTACGAACACCGGGGAGCTGTTTTTT. Its protein is CASSFRDSTNTGELFF.

The V gene is TRBV7-3, the J gene TRBJ1-1; D perhaps matches TRBD1 (6 bases). Between the trimmed V and J ends, which lost 7 bases and 3 bases, there was a span of 15 bases. CDR3 size: 14 residues. CDR1 and CDR2 (germline): SGHTA, FQGTGA. CDR3 in DNA: TGTGCCAGCACCGTTCAAGGGGGGGACACTGAAGCTTTCTTT. Residues: CASTVQGGDTEAFF. Combining the CDR3 with reference TRBV7-3 and TRBJ1-1 gives the whole variable domain GAGVSQTPSNKVTEKGKYVELRCDPISGHTALYWYRQSLGQGPEFLIYFQGTGAADDSGLPNDRFFAVRPEGSVSTLKIQRTERGDSAVYLCASTVQGGDTEAFFGQGTRLTVV.

The chain couples TRBV5-4 to TRBJ2-5; D is possibly TRBD2 (7 bases). Trimming shortened V by 4 bases and J by 4 bases, and 14 bases separated the two germline ends. CDR3 size: 14 residues. Germline V gives CDR1 SGHNT, CDR2 YYREEE (reference sequence). CDR3 coding DNA: TGTGCCAGCAGCCTAGGCGGGGGCGGAGAGACCCAGTACTTC. Residues: CASSLGGGGETQYF.

This chain joins TRBV11-2 and TRBJ2-7; 7 positions match TRBD2. V trimming: 0 bases; J trimming: 3 bases; junction bases outside the gene matches: 5. The CDR3 covers 15 residues. Per germline, CDR1 SGHAT and CDR2 FQNNGV. The CDR3 sequence: CASSLEGGGGYEQYF. The CDR3 DNA is TGTGCCAGCAGCTTAGAGGGGGGGGGAGGCTACGAGCAGTACTTC.

The chain employs TRBV19 and TRBJ2-7, with a possible D match to TRBD1 (5 bases). Per the germline V gene, CDR1 is LNHDA and CDR2 is SQIVND (reference sequence). V dropped 4 bases and J dropped 7 bases, with 14 bases sitting between them. This CDR3 has 13 residues. The CDR3 DNA sequence: TGTGCCAGTAGTACCTCAGGGATTCAAGAGCAGTACTTC. Translated: CASSTSGIQEQYF.

This rearrangement joins TRBV10-3 to TRBJ1-5; no firm D call. This CDR3 is 14 amino acids long. V lost 4 bases, J lost 4 bases, and 11 bases lay in between. CDR1 and CDR2 (germline): ENHRY, SYGVKD. CDR3 nucleotides: TGTGCCATCAGTGGTGCTAGGGAGAATCAGCCCCAGCATTTT. As protein: CAISGARENQPQHF.

CDR3 nucleotides: TGTGCCAGCAGTTTTCCCACTACTTGGACAGGGCGGGAGAACACTGAAGCTTTCTTT. As protein: CASSFPTTWTGRENTEAFF. This rearrangement joins TRBV6-2 or TRBV6-3 to TRBJ1-1, with TRBD1 matching over 8 bases. Germline V lookup: CDR1 MNHEY, CDR2 SVGEGT. V was clipped by 4 bases and J by 1 base; unmatched bases: 17. This CDR3 contains 19 residues.

This chain links TRBV19 with TRBJ1-5, with D tentatively TRBD1 (5 bases). Germline CDR1 is LNHDA and CDR2 is SQIVND (reference sequence). CDR3 length: 11 residues. V lost 5 bases and J lost 9, with 8 bases in between. The CDR3 sequence: CASSQTGPQHF. In DNA, the CDR3 is TGTGCCAGTAGTCAAACAGGGCCCCAGCATTTT.

The J gene is TRBJ1-1, the V gene TRBV30; 7 bases fit TRBD1. J lost 0 bases, V lost 0 bases, and 4 bases had no gene match. The CDR3 consists of 15 residues. CDR1 and CDR2 from the germline V gene are GTSNPN and SVGIG (reference sequence). The DNA for the CDR3 is TGTGCCTGGAGTGTAATCAGGGGGGTGAACACTGAAGCTTTCTTT. Translated, it gives CAWSVIRGVNTEAFF.

This sequence joins TRBV6-2 or TRBV6-3 and TRBJ1-1; D gene uncertain. V lost 2 bases and J 4 bases, leaving 11 bases between the germline ends. In germline, CDR1 is MNHEY, CDR2 SVGEGT. CDR3 length: 14 amino acids. CDR3 residues: CASSYPYKSTEAFF. The DNA of the CDR3 is TGTGCCAGCAGTTACCCCTATAAGAGCACTGAAGCTTTCTTT.

This chain joins TRBV7-3 and TRBJ2-7; possibly TRBD1 for D (6 bases). Between the trimmed V and J ends, which lost 5 bases and 0 bases, there was a span of 14 bases. This CDR3 contains 15 residues. Germline V gives CDR1 SGHTA, CDR2 FQGTGA. The CDR3 nucleotides are TGTGCCAGCAGCCCATCAGGACAGAACTCCTACGAGCAGTACTTC. Encoded protein: CASSPSGQNSYEQYF.

V and J are TRBV27 and TRBJ1-1; 9 bases are shared with TRBD1. The germline gives CDR1 MNHEY, CDR2 SMNVEV (reference sequence). The CDR3 spans 13 residues. The V segment lost 4 bases and the J segment 3 bases; nucleotides outside the gene matches: 0. The CDR3 sequence is CASSWTGDTEAFF. The CDR3 DNA sequence: TGTGCCAGCAGTTGGACAGGGGACACTGAAGCTTTCTTT.

The genes are TRBV7-9 and TRBJ2-3, with 8 bases aligning to TRBD1. Germline V gene data show CDR1 as SEHNR and CDR2 as FQNEAQ (reference sequence). CDR3 length: 15 residues. V trimming: 5 bases; J trimming: 1 base; junction bases outside the gene matches: 5. In DNA, the CDR3 is TGTGCCAGCAGCCGACAGGGGAAGGGCACAGATACGCAGTATTTT. This translates into CASSRQGKGTDTQYF. Full variable domain (rest looked up from reference TRBV7-9 and TRBJ2-3): DTGVSQNPRHKITKRGQNVTFRCDPISEHNRLYWYRQTLGQGPEFLTYFQNEAQLEKSRLLSDRFSAERPKGSFSTLEIQRTEQGDSAMYLCASSRQGKGTDTQYFGPGTRLTVL.

The chain has TRBV7-6 and TRBJ1-2; the match to TRBD1 covers 9 bases. CDR3 length: 16 residues. The V gene's germline CDR1 is SGHVS and CDR2 FNYEAQ. Trimming at V came to 1 base and at J to 4 bases, leaving 7 bases not matched to a gene. The CDR3 sequence is CASSLGTGEPLYGYTF. CDR3 DNA: TGTGCCAGCAGCTTAGGGACAGGGGAGCCACTCTATGGCTACACCTTC. The variable domain in full, with the rest retrieved from reference TRBV7-6 and TRBJ1-2, is GAGVSQSPRYKVTKRGQDVALRCDPISGHVSLYWYRQALGQGPEFLTYFNYEAQQDKSGLPNDRFSAERPEGSISTLTIQRTEQRDSAMYRCASSLGTGEPLYGYTFGSGTRLTVV.

This chain links TRBV4-2 with TRBJ1-4; the match to TRBD1 covers 7 bases. Per the germline V gene, CDR1 is LGHNA and CDR2 is YNFKEQ. The ends lost 2 bases at V and 5 bases at J; junction bases unmatched: 14. The CDR3 runs 18 residues. Here the CDR3 reads CASSQPPFGTEENEKLFF. In DNA form, the CDR3 reads TGTGCCAGCAGCCAACCTCCCTTCGGGACAGAAGAGAATGAAAAACTGTTTTTT.

The chain links TRBV18 to TRBJ2-1, with 10 bases identical to TRBD1. The V and J ends lost 2 bases and 6 bases, in that order; junction bases with no gene match: 7. The CDR3 runs 16 residues. Germline V lookup: CDR1 KGHSH, CDR2 LQKENI. The CDR3 loop is CASSPTGTGASNEQFF. CDR3 nucleotides: TGTGCCAGCTCACCAACCGGGACAGGGGCATCCAATGAGCAGTTCTTC.

CDR3 bases: TGTGCCAGCAGCGTAGGGACAGCTAACTATGGCTACACCTTC. Its translation is CASSVGTANYGYTF. This sequence joins TRBV9 and TRBJ1-2; the D gene is possibly TRBD1 (6 bases). The CDR3 is made up of 14 amino acids. V gave up 0 bases and J gave up 0 bases, with 6 bases separating them. CDR1 is SGDLS, CDR2 YYNGEE, per germline.

The chain employs TRBV2 and TRBJ2-7, with 8 bases identical to TRBD2. Trimming cost V 11 bases and J 2 bases; bases outside gene matches: 14. This CDR3 spans 15 amino acids. Per germline, CDR1 SNHLY and CDR2 FYNNEI. This CDR3 reads CAYTYREGPTYEQYF. CDR3 bases: TGTGCCTATACATACCGGGAGGGCCCGACCTACGAGCAGTACTTC.

In this sample, this clone turned up a few times. V is TRBV7-3 and J is TRBJ2-1; TRBD2 agrees at 12 bases. Trimming at V came to 5 bases and at J to 4 bases, leaving 3 bases not matched to a gene. The CDR3 runs to 15 residues. Germline CDR1 is SGHTA and CDR2 is FQGTGA. The CDR3 loop is CASSETSGGYNEQFF. CDR3 coding DNA: TGTGCCAGCAGCGAAACTAGCGGGGGGTACAATGAGCAGTTCTTC.

The chain combines TRBV29-1 with TRBJ2-1, with 8 bases matching TRBD2. Germline trimming cut 1 base from V and 8 bases from J; bases unmatched to any gene: 1. Germline V gives CDR1 SQVTM, CDR2 ANQGSEA. The CDR3 sequence is 12 residues long. The chain's CDR3 is CSVEAGGHEQFF. In DNA, the CDR3 is TGCAGCGTTGAAGCGGGAGGGCATGAGCAGTTCTTC.

The chain is built from TRBV6-5 and TRBJ2-3, with a tentative D call TRBD1 (5 bases). Trimming took 2 bases from V and 3 from J, leaving 6 bases between them. This CDR3 contains 13 residues. Germline V gene lookup returns CDR1 MNHEY and CDR2 SVGAGI. The CDR3 sequence: CASSYDRTDTQYF. The CDR3 DNA reads as TGTGCCAGCAGTTACGACAGAACAGATACGCAGTATTTT.

J is TRBJ1-5 and V is TRBV28; 7 nucleotides match TRBD1. Germline CDR1 reads MDHEN; CDR2 reads SYDVKM. Unmatched junction bases numbered 7, after V lost 4 bases and J lost 7 bases. This CDR3 spans 14 amino acids. In nucleotides, the CDR3 is TGTGCCAGCAGTTCCAGGGGGGTAGGGCAGCCCCAGCATTTT. It encodes CASSSRGVGQPQHF.

The chain couples TRBV9 to TRBJ2-6; TRBD1 might be the D (6 bases). CDR1 is SGDLS, CDR2 YYNGEE, per germline. Trimming took off 6 bases at V and 0 bases at J, with 19 bases between the two ends. The CDR3 loop spans 18 amino acids. The DNA for the CDR3 is TGTGCCAGCAACCCGAAACAGGGACCCATCTCTGGGGCCAACGTCCTGACTTTC. Amino acids: CASNPKQGPISGANVLTF.

J is TRBJ1-2 and V is TRBV11-2; unclear D gene. CDR1 SGHAT and CDR2 FQNNGV come from the germline V gene. This CDR3 contains 14 residues. Trimming pared 1 base from V and 2 bases from J, leaving 8 bases between. The CDR3 protein is CASSLVNNNYGYTF. CDR3 nucleotides: TGTGCCAGCAGCTTAGTTAACAACAACTATGGCTACACCTTC.

The chain uses TRBV11-3 and TRBJ2-2; no firm D call. Germline CDR1 and CDR2: SGHNT and YENEEA. V lost 3 bases to trimming and J lost 2 bases, with 10 bases between them. The CDR3 is 15 residues long. The CDR3 loop is CASSFSGFNTGELFF. CDR3 nucleotides: TGTGCCAGCAGCTTCTCCGGGTTTAACACCGGGGAGCTGTTTTTT.

The chain couples TRBV2 to TRBJ1-1, with D possibly matching TRBD1 (6 bases). The CDR3 sequence is 15 residues long. Trimming shortened V by 8 bases and J by 3 bases, and 19 bases separated the two germline ends. Germline V gene data show CDR1 as SNHLY and CDR2 as FYNNEI. CDR3: CASLKEQGGDTEAFF. The CDR3 nucleotides are TGTGCCAGCCTAAAAGAACAGGGAGGGGACACTGAAGCTTTCTTT.

The V call is TRBV7-2, the J call TRBJ2-7; 7 positions agree with TRBD2. Per the germline V gene, CDR1 is SGHTA and CDR2 is FQGNSA. The CDR3 has 17 residues. With V trimmed by 3 bases and J by 2 bases, 13 bases remained unmatched. CDR3 amino acids: CASSLRTIGGSPYEQYF. The DNA of the CDR3 is TGTGCCAGCAGCTTGAGAACGATCGGGGGGTCCCCCTACGAGCAGTACTTC.

The sample holds many counts of this clone. V gene TRBV6-1 combines with J gene TRBJ2-7, with 13 bases lining up with TRBD2. The junction had 6 bases not matched to a gene; V was cut back by 4 bases and J by 3 bases. The CDR3 consists of 16 residues. CDR1 is MNHNS, CDR2 SASEGT, per germline. CDR3 coding DNA: TGTGCCAGCAGTGTTGGGACTAGCGGGGCGATCTACGAGCAGTACTTC. The encoded protein is CASSVGTSGAIYEQYF.